These 27 T cell receptor beta chains were all obtained from the same sample, sequenced in a study of blood T cell repertoires in COVID-19. Assay used: immunoSEQ multiplex PCR; TCRdb lists only in-frame clones, some missing. The sample consists of about 210,000 clones, approximately 90% of them appearing once. Sequencing was performed on peripheral blood. The receptors stem from a man aged 35 to 55 with acute or convalescent COVID-19.

The CDR3 DNA reads as TGTGCCAGTAGTATAGGGGGCAGTGGGGCCTACGAGCAGTACTTC. It specifies CASSIGGSGAYEQYF. V is TRBV19 and J is TRBJ2-7, with D possibly TRBD1 on 5 matching bases. Germline CDR1 and CDR2: LNHDA and SQIVND (reference sequence). The CDR3 covers 15 residues. V was trimmed by 1 base and J by 2 bases, leaving 12 bases between them.

This chain links TRBV10-3 with TRBJ2-7; 8 nucleotides align to TRBD1. V lost 10 bases to trimming and J lost 6 bases; unmatched junction nucleotides: 14. The germline gives CDR1 ENHRY, CDR2 SYGVKD. The CDR3 length is 14 residues. As DNA, the CDR3 is TGTGCCACCACCGGACAGGGACGGACGCTCGAGCAGTACTTC. This sequence encodes CATTGQGRTLEQYF.

V is TRBV5-1 and J is TRBJ1-1, with 8 bases lining up with TRBD1. The CDR3 runs 15 residues. Unmatched junction bases numbered 6, after V lost 0 bases and J lost 5 bases. CDR1 and CDR2 from the germline V gene are SGHRS and YFSETQ. The CDR3 DNA reads TGCGCCAGCAGCTTGGAAACAGGGGGTTGGACTGAAGCTTTCTTT. Translation: CASSLETGGWTEAFF. The entire variable domain, with the rest obtained from reference TRBV5-1 and TRBJ1-1, is as follows: KAGVTQTPRYLIKTRGQQVTLSCSPISGHRSVSWYQQTPGQGLQFLFEYFSETQRNKGNFPGRFSGRQFSNSRSEMNVSTLELGDSALYLCASSLETGGWTEAFFGQGTRLTVV.

The chain links TRBV4-2 to TRBJ2-1; D is perhaps TRBD1 (5 bases). Trimming removed 0 bases from V and 3 bases from J, with 12 bases in between. CDR1 is LGHNA and CDR2 is YNFKEQ in the germline V gene. CDR3 length equals 16 residues. This CDR3 reads CASSQEGLGRYNEQFF. CDR3 DNA sequence: TGTGCCAGCAGCCAAGAGGGGCTGGGGCGCTACAATGAGCAGTTCTTC.

This chain links TRBV28 with TRBJ2-7; 11 bases line up with TRBD2. CDR1 is MDHEN and CDR2 is SYDVKM in the germline V gene. CDR3 length: 15 amino acids. Trimming cost V 5 bases and J 7 bases; bases outside gene matches: 10. The DNA for the CDR3 is TGTGCCAGCAGTGTCCCCACTAGCGGGAGAAGTGAGCAGTACTTC. It encodes CASSVPTSGRSEQYF.

In this sample, this clone turned up once. This chain connects TRBV30 to TRBJ2-5; D ambiguous. Germline V gives CDR1 GTSNPN, CDR2 SVGIG (reference sequence). V was shortened by 3 bases and J by 5 bases, with 13 bases between the two germline ends. The length of the CDR3 is 13 residues. CDR3 coding DNA: TGTGCCTGGAGGCGGCAGTCCGGGGAGACCCAGTACTTC. Its translation is CAWRRQSGETQYF.

The chain couples TRBV5-4 to TRBJ2-5, with 13 bases aligning to TRBD2. Germline V gene lookup returns CDR1 SGHNT and CDR2 YYREEE (reference sequence). This CDR3 has 16 amino acids. The trim removed 0 bases at V and 5 bases at J, leaving 4 bases unmatched. The CDR3 nucleotides are TGTGCCAGCAGCTTGGGGGGGACTAGCGGGGCTGAGACCCAGTACTTC. This encodes CASSLGGTSGAETQYF.

V gene TRBV7-2 combines with J gene TRBJ1-2, with TRBD1 as a possible D gene (6 bases). Germline V gene data show CDR1 as SGHTA and CDR2 as FQGNSA. The CDR3 is 15 amino acids. With 5 bases removed from V and 8 bases from J, the gap between germline ends came to 21 bases. The CDR3, as DNA: TGTGCCAGCAGCGCCACCGGGACACCTGGGGAGGGCTACACCTTC. Translation: CASSATGTPGEGYTF.

The rearrangement uses TRBV9 and TRBJ1-2; D possibly corresponds to TRBD1 (6 bases). CDR3 length equals 17 residues. V lost 0 bases, J lost 0 bases, and 15 bases lay in between. CDR1 SGDLS and CDR2 YYNGEE come from the germline V gene. The CDR3 DNA is TGTGCCAGCAGCGTAGATAAGGACAGAGGAGCTAACTATGGCTACACCTTC. As protein: CASSVDKDRGANYGYTF.

The rearrangement links TRBV6-5 to TRBJ2-5; D might be TRBD2 (5 bases). The CDR3 length is 12 residues. Germline V gives CDR1 MNHEY, CDR2 SVGAGI. V was shortened by 7 bases and J by 4 bases, with 10 bases between the two germline ends. The chain's CDR3 is CASNARGETQYF. DNA of the CDR3: TGTGCCAGCAATGCCCGGGGAGAGACCCAGTACTTC.

The chain has TRBV11-2 and TRBJ2-7; 8 positions match TRBD1. This CDR3 comprises 13 residues. V gave up 5 bases and J gave up 7 bases; unmatched junction bases: 7. Germline V gene sequence: CDR1 SGHAT, CDR2 FQNNGV. CDR3 protein: CASSTDRGREQYF. The CDR3 DNA reads TGTGCCAGCAGCACCGACAGGGGAAGAGAGCAGTACTTC.

This chain joins TRBV7-9 and TRBJ1-6; the D is unclear. Germline V lookup: CDR1 SEHNR, CDR2 FQNEAQ (reference sequence). The CDR3 spans 14 residues. V lost 5 bases and J lost 8, with 13 bases in between. The CDR3 region is CASSPRVPDSPLHF. For the CDR3, the DNA is TGTGCCAGCAGCCCCCGAGTTCCCGATTCACCCCTCCACTTT.

The CDR3 DNA is TGTGCCAGCAGCGGGACTGATAACACCGGGGAGCTGTTTTTT. It is translated as CASSGTDNTGELFF. The chain joins TRBV3-1 (or the pseudogene TRBV3-2) to TRBJ2-2; tentative D call: TRBD2 (6 bases). Trimming cost V 5 bases and J 2 bases, with 9 bases left between them. The CDR3 length is 14 residues. Germline CDR1 reads LGHDT; CDR2 reads YNNKEL (reference sequence).

V is TRBV5-6 and J is TRBJ2-5; TRBD1 is a possible D gene (6 bases). V was trimmed by 2 bases and J by 0 bases, leaving 8 bases between them. The germline V gene has CDR1 SGHDT and CDR2 YYEEEE. The CDR3 covers 14 residues. The CDR3 loop reads CASSFGTHQETQYF. CDR3 nucleotide sequence: TGTGCCAGCAGCTTTGGGACACACCAAGAGACCCAGTACTTC.

The V and J genes are TRBV11-1 and TRBJ2-7; D perhaps matches TRBD1 (5 bases). Germline assignment: CDR1 SGHAT and CDR2 FQDESV (reference sequence). V lost 1 base and J 3 bases, leaving 16 bases between the germline ends. This CDR3 has 16 amino acids. Here the CDR3 DNA reads TGTGCCAGCAGCTTAGAAGGACACCTTGGGTTCTACGAGCAGTACTTC. This codes for CASSLEGHLGFYEQYF.

The chain links TRBV2 to TRBJ2-4, with a weak D call TRBD1 (6 bases). Trimming removed 6 bases from V and 0 bases from J, with 15 bases in between. The CDR3 totals 16 residues. Germline assignment: CDR1 SNHLY and CDR2 FYNNEI. CDR3 sequence: CASSEGELLAKNIQYF. CDR3 DNA: TGTGCCAGCAGCGAGGGGGAACTACTAGCCAAAAACATTCAGTACTTC.

The chain joins TRBV27 to TRBJ2-1, with 8 positions matching TRBD2. This CDR3 spans 16 amino acids. From germline, CDR1 is MNHEY and CDR2 SMNVEV (reference sequence). Trimming removed 7 bases from V and 0 bases from J; junction bases left unmatched: 8. As DNA, the CDR3 is TGTGCCAGCACCACGATAGCGGGGATCTCCTACAATGAGCAGTTCTTC. It translates to CASTTIAGISYNEQFF.

V and J are TRBV12-3 or TRBV12-4 and TRBJ1-4; TRBD1 is a possible D gene (5 bases). The CDR3 loop spans 13 amino acids. V lost 3 bases and J lost 8, with 10 bases in between. DNA for the CDR3: TGTGCCAGCAGTTTCCAGGGTCGGGAAAAACTGTTTTTT. This sequence encodes CASSFQGREKLFF.

The rearrangement uses TRBV27 and TRBJ2-1; 7 bases are shared with TRBD2. The V segment lost 4 bases and the J segment 7 bases; nucleotides outside the gene matches: 10. Germline V gene lookup returns CDR1 MNHEY and CDR2 SMNVEV (reference sequence). This CDR3 spans 15 amino acids. DNA for the CDR3: TGTGCCAGCAGTTCCTTTGCGGGAGTCGGAAATGAGCAGTTCTTC. Protein product: CASSSFAGVGNEQFF.

This sequence joins TRBV6-5 and TRBJ1-1; no firm D call. Germline lookup yields CDR1 MNHEY and CDR2 SVGAGI. The V end was cut by 7 bases, the J end by 7 bases, with 16 bases between. The CDR3 runs 13 residues. The CDR3 bases are TGTGCCAGCACCCCCCTGGGGAGGAGTGAAGCTTTCTTT. This gives the protein CASTPLGRSEAFF.

V gene TRBV7-9 combines with J gene TRBJ2-3, with D maybe TRBD1 (6 bases). The CDR3 runs to 14 residues. Germline loops: CDR1 SEHNR, CDR2 FQNEAQ (reference sequence). V was pared by 5 bases and J by 2 bases, with 11 bases between. CDR3 nucleotides: TGTGCCAGCAGCCACAGGGATTACACAGATACGCAGTATTTT. Its translation is CASSHRDYTDTQYF.

As DNA, the CDR3 is TGTGCCAGCTCTTCCACGGACAGGGCCCTTGAAGCTTTCTTT. It codes for CASSSTDRALEAFF. The V and J genes are TRBV18 and TRBJ1-1; 8 bases agree with TRBD1. V was pared by 6 bases and J by 7 bases, with 10 bases of the junction left unmatched. Germline CDR1 and CDR2: KGHSH and LQKENI. The CDR3 spans 14 residues.

To note about this clone: At one of its ends the junction is not consistent with the germline gene, which may arise from a read error. In DNA, the CDR3 is TGTGCTAGCAGCTTAGCACTAGCGGAATACAATGAGCAGTTCTTC. Protein sequence: CASSLALAEYNEQFF. The gene calls are TRBV7-7 and TRBJ2-1; TRBD2 matches 8 bases. This CDR3 has 15 amino acids. Per the germline V gene, CDR1 is SSHAT and CDR2 is FNYEAQ (reference sequence). Filled out from reference TRBV7-7 and TRBJ2-1, the complete variable domain reads GAGVSQSPRYKVTKRGQDVTLRCDPISSHATLYWYQQALGQGPEFLTYFNYEAQPDKSGLPSDRFSAERPEGSISTLTIQRTEQRDSAMYRCASSLALAEYNEQFFGPGTRLTVL.

The J gene is TRBJ1-6, the V gene TRBV4-1, with D possibly TRBD1 on 5 matching bases. V was trimmed by 3 bases and J by 0 bases, leaving 12 bases between them. CDR3 length: 17 residues. Germline CDR1 is MGHRA and CDR2 is YSYEKL. The CDR3 sequence: CASSQTEGSSYNSPLHF. In nucleotides, the CDR3 is TGCGCCAGCAGCCAGACGGAGGGGAGCTCCTATAATTCACCCCTCCACTTT.

This clone has a handful of counts. V gene TRBV12-3 or TRBV12-4 combines with J gene TRBJ1-2; D might be TRBD1 (5 bases). Between the trimmed V and J ends, which lost 6 bases and 6 bases, there was a span of 14 bases. The CDR3 extends over 13 amino acids. The CDR3 sequence is CASRGRTDNGYTF. The CDR3 coding sequence is TGTGCCAGCAGGGGGAGGACGGACAATGGCTACACCTTC.

The V gene is TRBV4-3, the J gene TRBJ2-3, with TRBD2 matching over 11 bases. The germline gives CDR1 LGHNA, CDR2 YSLEER. The V and J ends lost 1 base and 3 bases, in that order; junction bases with no gene match: 9. This CDR3 has 18 residues. CDR3 region: CASSQAAASGRLTDTQYF. DNA of the CDR3: TGCGCCAGCAGCCAAGCCGCGGCTAGCGGGAGGTTGACAGATACGCAGTATTTT.

Written as DNA, the CDR3 is TGTGCCAGCAGCTTACGGGACAGGCAAGAGACCCAGTACTTC. Translation gives CASSLRDRQETQYF. The chain couples TRBV7-8 to TRBJ2-5, with TRBD1 matching over 8 bases. The germline V gene has CDR1 SGHVS and CDR2 FQNEAQ. The CDR3 contains 14 residues. V lost 2 bases, J lost 2 bases, and 1 base stayed unmatched.